This T cell receptor (beta chain) came from a study of CD8+CD57+ T cells in acquired aplastic anemia. On the study more broadly: Sorted cells (CD4+ and CD8+) yielded DNA amounts that averaged roughly 3 ug. Healthy donor CD4+ cell samples had a mean of approximately 10 million reads. Findings of the study overall: Both patients and controls carried the same twenty-nine CD8+ CDR3 sequences. CD8+ Simpson's diversity in patients was not significantly different from that in controls.

Genomic DNA was employed as the template in profiling TCR beta VDJ and CDR3. TCRdb reanalysed the reads using MiXCR and keeps one entry per CDR3 protein. Of just over 400,000 distinct CDR3 sequences listed, 65% to 80% are singletons. The CDR3 spans 13 residues. Per the germline V gene, CDR1 is SEHNR and CDR2 is FQNEAQ (reference sequence). In regard to this clonotype: The antigen remains undetermined. The junction differs from germline at one of its ends, possibly a read error.

This chain connects TRBV7-9 to TRBJ2-7; D ambiguous. Sequenced: sorted CD4+, CD8+, or CD8+CD57+ T cells (not recorded which) from PBMCs. The sequence derives from a human donor in good health, serving as a control. CDR3 residues: CASSQVLILTQYF. DNA of the CDR3: TGCGCCAGCAGCCAAGTCCTTATCCTCACGCAGTACTTC.